The 29 T cell receptor beta chains given below trace back to one sample, sequenced in a study of blood T cell repertoires in COVID-19. Profiled with immunoSEQ multiplex PCR; TCRdb holds only in-frame clones, not every one. The data hold tens of thousands of clones, with 65% to 90% observed a single time. The sample was peripheral blood. These receptors were collected from a man aged 50-59 years with COVID-19, enrolled during active disease.

The chain recombines TRBV4-3 with TRBJ1-2, with 7 bases identical to TRBD1. Germline CDR1 reads LGHNA; CDR2 reads YSLEER. The V segment lost 3 bases and the J segment 0 bases; nucleotides outside the gene matches: 4. The length of the CDR3 is 15 residues. CDR3 amino acids: CASSQGTETNYGYTF. The DNA for the CDR3 is TGCGCCAGCAGCCAGGGGACAGAGACTAACTATGGCTACACCTTC.

The chain joins TRBV28 to TRBJ1-5; the match to TRBD1 covers 10 bases. Unmatched junction bases numbered 11, after V lost 8 bases and J lost 7 bases. The germline V gene has CDR1 MDHEN and CDR2 SYDVKM. The CDR3 sequence is 15 residues long. CDR3 loop: CASSKSRQGAQPQHF. As DNA, the CDR3 is TGTGCCAGCTCTAAGTCCCGACAGGGGGCACAGCCCCAGCATTTT.

The chain is built from TRBV6-2 or TRBV6-3 and TRBJ2-6, with D possibly TRBD2 on 6 matching bases. Per germline, CDR1 MNHEY and CDR2 SVGEGT. The CDR3 consists of 20 residues. Trimming stripped 6 bases from V and 0 bases from J, with 24 bases between. The CDR3 DNA reads TGTGCCAGCAGCCCTCGGACGTCTGGGGGGACCTTCTCTGGGGCCAACGTCCTGACTTTC. It codes for CASSPRTSGGTFSGANVLTF.

This clone was counted a single time. The chain uses TRBV3-1 (or the pseudogene TRBV3-2) and TRBJ2-5; D may be TRBD2 (6 bases). V was cut by 0 bases and J by 2 bases, with 16 bases left in between. This CDR3 is built from 17 residues. Germline V gene sequence: CDR1 LGHDT, CDR2 YNNKEL (reference sequence). DNA for the CDR3: TGTGCCAGCAGCCAAGAACGGTGGTTAGCGGTTCAAGAGACCCAGTACTTC. It codes for CASSQERWLAVQETQYF.

This chain links TRBV6-4 with TRBJ2-1; 7 bases align to TRBD2. This CDR3 has 16 residues. Trimming at V came to 6 bases and at J to 0 bases, leaving 8 bases not matched to a gene. CDR1 is MRHNA and CDR2 is SNTAGT in the germline V gene. CDR3 coding DNA: TGTGCCAGCAGAGCGGGACCGCTGAGCTCCTACAATGAGCAGTTCTTC. This gives the protein CASRAGPLSSYNEQFF.

The chain uses TRBV6-2 or TRBV6-3 and TRBJ2-2, with 10 bases lining up with TRBD2. Germline CDR1 is MNHEY and CDR2 is SVGEGT. This CDR3 spans 16 amino acids. Trimming removed 6 bases from V and 4 bases from J; junction bases left unmatched: 8. The CDR3 here is CASSTTRTSGTGELFF. The CDR3 region has the DNA TGTGCCAGCAGCACCACACGGACTAGCGGCACCGGGGAGCTGTTTTTT.

The CDR3 reads CAYPLAGGTSSTDTQYF. CDR3 sequence (DNA): TGTGCCTACCCGCTAGCGGGAGGGACTTCAAGCACAGATACGCAGTATTTT. The rearrangement joins TRBV30 to TRBJ2-3, with 12 bases that match TRBD2. This CDR3 has 17 residues. V lost 7 bases, J lost 0 bases, and 11 bases stayed unmatched. CDR1 and CDR2 from the germline V gene are GTSNPN and SVGIG (reference sequence).

The gene calls are TRBV7-8 and TRBJ2-7; the D gene is possibly TRBD2 (6 bases). Trimming pared 2 bases from V and 5 bases from J, leaving 16 bases between. Germline CDR1 reads SGHVS; CDR2 reads FQNEAQ. This CDR3 has 15 residues. DNA for the CDR3: TGTGCCAGCAGCTTATTGACTAGGGGTCATGACGAGCAGTACTTC. Its protein is CASSLLTRGHDEQYF.

This clone was picked up one time. The V call is TRBV19, the J call TRBJ2-1, with 11 bases aligning to TRBD2. The germline gives CDR1 LNHDA, CDR2 SQIVND (reference sequence). V was pared by 4 bases and J by 7 bases, with 3 bases of the junction left unmatched. The CDR3 totals 14 residues. The CDR3 region is CASSKLAGENEQFF. Written as DNA, the CDR3 is TGTGCCAGTAGTAAACTAGCGGGAGAGAATGAGCAGTTCTTC.

V and J are TRBV5-1 and TRBJ1-3; D may be TRBD1 (6 bases). V was pared by 4 bases and J by 6 bases, with 11 bases between. The CDR3 spans 13 residues. Germline CDR1 is SGHRS and CDR2 is YFSETQ. The CDR3 is CASSGQGTNTIYF. DNA for the CDR3: TGCGCCAGCAGCGGGCAGGGGACAAACACCATATATTTT.

The V gene is TRBV27, the J gene TRBJ2-7; the match to TRBD1 covers 11 bases. The CDR3 runs to 16 residues. Germline assignment: CDR1 MNHEY and CDR2 SMNVEV (reference sequence). Trimming took 2 bases from V and 3 from J; bases not matched to a gene: 6. As DNA, the CDR3 is TGTGCCAGCAGTTTAAGGGGACAGGGGGGCATCTACGAGCAGTACTTC. Its translation is CASSLRGQGGIYEQYF.

The rearrangement joins TRBV19 to TRBJ2-7, with a tentative D call TRBD1 (6 bases). Germline V CDR1 and CDR2: LNHDA, SQIVND (reference sequence). The CDR3 sequence is 14 residues long. Trimming shortened V by 3 bases and J by 5 bases, and 14 bases separated the two germline ends. The CDR3 is CASSMGGGWDEQYF. As DNA, the CDR3 is TGTGCCAGTAGTATGGGTGGGGGCTGGGACGAGCAGTACTTC. The full variable domain, rest sourced from reference TRBV19 and TRBJ2-7, is DGGITQSPKYLFRKEGQNVTLSCEQNLNHDAMYWYRQDPGQGLRLIYYSQIVNDFQKGDIAEGYSVSREKKESFPLTVTSAQKNPTAFYLCASSMGGGWDEQYFGPGTRLTVT.

This chain joins TRBV7-8 and TRBJ2-7; D is unclear. V gave up 1 base and J gave up 3 bases, with 10 bases separating them. Germline V gene sequence: CDR1 SGHVS, CDR2 FQNEAQ. The CDR3 spans 14 residues. CDR3 bases: TGTGCCAGCAGCTTAGAACGGGTAAACTACGAGCAGTACTTC. Its translation is CASSLERVNYEQYF. Full variable domain (rest looked up from reference TRBV7-8 and TRBJ2-7): GAGVSQSPRYKVAKRGQDVALRCDPISGHVSLFWYQQALGQGPEFLTYFQNEAQLDKSGLPSDRFFAERPEGSVSTLKIQRTQQEDSAVYLCASSLERVNYEQYFGPGTRLTVT.

The rearrangement joins TRBV19 to TRBJ1-5; 12 bases fit TRBD1. With V trimmed by 6 bases and J by 9 bases, 15 bases remained unmatched. The CDR3 runs to 17 residues. Germline CDR1 is LNHDA and CDR2 is SQIVND (reference sequence). The CDR3 region is CASSKPPRGQGAGPQHF. The CDR3 DNA is TGTGCCAGTAGCAAACCCCCCCGGGGACAGGGGGCTGGGCCCCAGCATTTT.

The chain carries TRBV28 and TRBJ2-3, with D perhaps TRBD1 (6 bases). V lost 6 bases and J lost 6, with 19 bases in between. The CDR3 contains 15 residues. Germline V gene sequence: CDR1 MDHEN, CDR2 SYDVKM. The CDR3, as DNA: TGTGCCAGCAGCAGGGAGACAGGCCCCATGGATACGCAGTATTTT. Protein product: CASSRETGPMDTQYF.

This clone was observed a handful of times. The chain carries TRBV2 and TRBJ2-2; D perhaps matches TRBD1 (6 bases). The V and J ends lost 3 bases and 1 base respectively, with 6 bases between them. The CDR3 is 14 amino acids. From germline, CDR1 is SNHLY and CDR2 FYNNEI. The CDR3 is CASSDRGNTGELFF. The CDR3 coding sequence is TGTGCCAGCAGTGACAGGGGGAACACCGGGGAGCTGTTTTTT.

The J gene is TRBJ2-7, the V gene TRBV7-6; 11 bases are shared with TRBD2. This CDR3 spans 15 amino acids. The junction had 3 bases not matched to a gene; V was cut back by 3 bases and J by 2 bases. Germline CDR1 SGHVS, CDR2 FNYEAQ. DNA of the CDR3: TGTGCCAGCAGCTTCGGGACTAGCGGCACCTACGAGCAGTACTTC. It specifies CASSFGTSGTYEQYF.

The gene calls are TRBV10-3 and TRBJ1-3, with D possibly TRBD1 on 5 matching bases. The germline CDR1 and CDR2 sequences are ENHRY and SYGVKD. This CDR3 region has 15 residues. Trimming cost V 3 bases and J 4 bases, with 13 bases left between them. The DNA for the CDR3 is TGTGCCATCAGTGAAAGGGACTCGGTAGGAAACACCATATATTTT. Amino acid sequence: CAISERDSVGNTIYF.

The rearrangement uses TRBV3-1 (or the pseudogene TRBV3-2) and TRBJ2-5; TRBD2 agrees at 7 bases. CDR3 length: 14 amino acids. V was clipped by 5 bases and J by 5 bases; unmatched bases: 8. From germline, CDR1 is LGHDT and CDR2 YNNKEL (reference sequence). CDR3 nucleotides: TGTGCCAGCAGCGTTCCCCCTAGCGGTGAGACCCAGTACTTC. It specifies CASSVPPSGETQYF.

The chain employs TRBV6-5 and TRBJ1-2; D may be TRBD1 (5 bases). This CDR3 has 16 residues. V lost 1 base to trimming and J lost 3 bases, with 15 bases between them. Germline V gene sequence: CDR1 MNHEY, CDR2 SVGAGI. This chain's CDR3 is CASSYLSQGGDYGYTF. The CDR3 bases are TGTGCCAGCAGTTACTTGTCGCAGGGAGGGGACTATGGCTACACCTTC.

The V call is TRBV28, the J call TRBJ1-6; 10 nucleotides agree with TRBD1. The CDR3 runs 16 residues. Germline values: CDR1 MDHEN, CDR2 SYDVKM. With V trimmed by 5 bases and J by 11 bases, 12 bases remained unmatched. CDR3 DNA sequence: TGTGCCAGCAGTCCGCAACGACAGGGGGCGTCGACACCCCTCCACTTT. Protein: CASSPQRQGASTPLHF.

The rearrangement joins TRBV2 to TRBJ2-7; 15 positions agree with TRBD2. Germline CDR1 SNHLY, CDR2 FYNNEI. Trimming took 6 bases from V and 6 from J; bases not matched to a gene: 9. CDR3 length: 16 residues. DNA of the CDR3: TGTGCCAGCAGAAGGACTAGCGGGAGGGCATCGACCGAGCAGTACTTC. This encodes CASRRTSGRASTEQYF.

The chain employs TRBV2 and TRBJ2-2; 7 bases are shared with TRBD1. CDR3 length equals 14 residues. Germline CDR1 reads SNHLY; CDR2 reads FYNNEI. With 6 bases clipped from V and 5 bases from J, the junction kept 6 bases outside the gene matches. CDR3 amino acids: CASRGDSQTGELFF. The CDR3 DNA follows: TGTGCCAGCAGGGGGGACAGCCAAACCGGGGAGCTGTTTTTT.

This chain connects TRBV5-1 to TRBJ2-7, with 8 bases fitting TRBD1. Germline loops: CDR1 SGHRS, CDR2 YFSETQ. The J segment lost 5 bases and the V segment lost 4 bases, leaving 8 bases of the junction unmatched. This CDR3 has 14 residues. The CDR3 sequence is CASSPGQVGDEQYF. CDR3 coding DNA: TGCGCCAGCAGCCCGGGACAGGTTGGAGACGAGCAGTACTTC.

The chain couples TRBV7-2 to TRBJ2-5; D may be TRBD2 (7 bases). This CDR3 spans 16 amino acids. Germline V CDR1 and CDR2: SGHTA, FQGNSA. V gave up 1 base and J gave up 3 bases, with 15 bases separating them. The CDR3 here is CASSLGRGAGEETQYF. CDR3 sequence (DNA): TGTGCCAGCAGCTTAGGCAGGGGTGCGGGAGAAGAGACCCAGTACTTC.

The chain uses TRBV4-1 and TRBJ1-3, with 8 bases fitting TRBD1. With V trimmed by 3 bases and J by 4 bases, 17 bases remained unmatched. From germline, CDR1 is MGHRA and CDR2 YSYEKL. There are 19 residues in the CDR3. The DNA for the CDR3 is TGCGCCAGCAGCCAGCCCCGTCGGACAGGGACTAATAGAGGAAACACCATATATTTT. Amino acids: CASSQPRRTGTNRGNTIYF.

The gene calls are TRBV6-5 and TRBJ1-2, with TRBD1 matching 7 bases. Looked up from germline, CDR1 is MNHEY and CDR2 is SVGAGI. The V segment lost 5 bases and the J segment 12 bases; nucleotides outside the gene matches: 9. The CDR3 loop spans 12 amino acids. The CDR3 is CASSQRQGLHTF. The CDR3 bases are TGTGCCAGCAGTCAAAGACAGGGACTCCACACCTTC.

V gene TRBV4-3 combines with J gene TRBJ2-1, with a possible D match to TRBD2 (5 bases). Germline-derived CDR1 and CDR2 are LGHNA and YSLEER. Trimming removed 0 bases from V and 9 bases from J, with 6 bases in between. The CDR3 spans 12 residues. CDR3 in DNA: TGCGCCAGCAGCCAAGAGGGAGTTGAGCAGTTCTTC. Translation: CASSQEGVEQFF.

This clone turned up a few times. Different DNA sequences within this sample yield the same CDR3. The rearrangement joins TRBV11-2 to TRBJ2-3; 8 positions agree with TRBD2. J gave up 3 bases and V 1 base, and 3 bases lay outside the gene matches. The CDR3 covers 15 residues. Germline CDR1 SGHAT, CDR2 FQNNGV. CDR3 DNA: TGTGCCAGCAGCTTAGCGGGAGGGCTGACAGATACGCAGTATTTT. Translating it yields CASSLAGGLTDTQYF.